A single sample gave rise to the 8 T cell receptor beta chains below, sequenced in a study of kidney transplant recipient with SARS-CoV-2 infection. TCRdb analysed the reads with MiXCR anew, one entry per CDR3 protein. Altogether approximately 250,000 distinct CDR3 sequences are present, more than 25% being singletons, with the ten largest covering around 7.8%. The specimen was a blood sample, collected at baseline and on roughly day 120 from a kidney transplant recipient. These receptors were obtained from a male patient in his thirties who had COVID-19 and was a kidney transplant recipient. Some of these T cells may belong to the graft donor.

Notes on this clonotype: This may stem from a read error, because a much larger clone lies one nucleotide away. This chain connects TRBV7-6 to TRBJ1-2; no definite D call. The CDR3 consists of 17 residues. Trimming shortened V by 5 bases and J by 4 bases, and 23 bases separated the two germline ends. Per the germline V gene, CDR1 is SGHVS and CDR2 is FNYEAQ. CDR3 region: CASSNQDGSRKTYGYTF. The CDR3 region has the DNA TGTGCCAGCAGCAATCAGGATGGATCTCGAAAGACCTATGGCTACACCTTC.

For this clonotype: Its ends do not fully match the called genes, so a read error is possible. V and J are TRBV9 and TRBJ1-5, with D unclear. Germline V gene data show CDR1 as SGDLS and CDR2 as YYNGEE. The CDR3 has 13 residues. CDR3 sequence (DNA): TGTGCCAACAGCGTAAGTGCCCTCGAGCCCCAGCATTTT. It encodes CANSVSALEPQHF.

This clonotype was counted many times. Here the CDR3 reads CSVGGLQGTDTQYF. The CDR3 coding sequence is TGCAGCGTTGGCGGTTTACAGGGAACAGATACGCAGTATTTT. V usage is TRBV29-1 and J usage is TRBJ2-3; a possible D gene is TRBD1 (6 bases). Trimming pared 4 bases from V and 3 bases from J, leaving 14 bases between. The CDR3 contains 14 residues. From germline, CDR1 is SQVTM and CDR2 ANQGSEA.

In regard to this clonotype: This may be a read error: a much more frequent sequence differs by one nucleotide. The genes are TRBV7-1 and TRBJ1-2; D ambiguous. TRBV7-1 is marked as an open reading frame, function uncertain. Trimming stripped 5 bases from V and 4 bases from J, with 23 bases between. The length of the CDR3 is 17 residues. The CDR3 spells CASSAGSHEGKTYGYTF. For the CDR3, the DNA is TGTGCCAGCAGCGCCGGCTCTCACGAGGGAAAGACCTATGGCTACACCTTC.

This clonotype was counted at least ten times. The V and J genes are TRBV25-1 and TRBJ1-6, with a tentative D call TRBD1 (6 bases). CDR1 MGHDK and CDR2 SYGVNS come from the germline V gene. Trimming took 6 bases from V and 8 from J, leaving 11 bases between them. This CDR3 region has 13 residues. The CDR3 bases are TGTGCCAGCAGAAGGGGGACGGATTCACCCCTCCACTTT. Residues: CASRRGTDSPLHF. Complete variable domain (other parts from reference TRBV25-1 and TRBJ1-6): EADIYQTPRYLVIGTGKKITLECSQTMGHDKMYWYQQDPGMELHLIHYSYGVNSTEKGDLSSESTVSRIRTEHFPLTLESARPSHTSQYLCASRRGTDSPLHFGNGTRLTVT.

In nucleotides, the CDR3 is TGTGCCAGCAGCCGACTAGTGGGGGCAGGTACGCAGTATTTT. It encodes CASSRLVGAGTQYF. The chain recombines TRBV14 with TRBJ2-3; D could derive from TRBD1 or TRBD2 (6 bases each). V lost 4 bases and J lost 8, with 16 bases in between. The CDR3 length is 14 residues. Germline assignment: CDR1 SGHDN and CDR2 FVKESK.

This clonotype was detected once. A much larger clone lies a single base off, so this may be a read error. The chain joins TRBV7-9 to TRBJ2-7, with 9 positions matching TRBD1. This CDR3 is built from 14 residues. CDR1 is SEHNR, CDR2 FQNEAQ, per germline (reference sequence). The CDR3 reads CACSLTGGPYEQYF. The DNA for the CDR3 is TGTGCCTGCAGCTTAACAGGGGGCCCCTACGAGCAGTACTTC.

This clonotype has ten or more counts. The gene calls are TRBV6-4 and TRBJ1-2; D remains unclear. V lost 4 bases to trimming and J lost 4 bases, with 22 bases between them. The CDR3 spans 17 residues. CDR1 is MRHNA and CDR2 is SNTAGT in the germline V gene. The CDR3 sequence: CASSGYSSHGKTYGYTF. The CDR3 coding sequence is TGTGCCAGCAGTGGGTATAGCTCACACGGAAAGACCTATGGCTACACCTTC.